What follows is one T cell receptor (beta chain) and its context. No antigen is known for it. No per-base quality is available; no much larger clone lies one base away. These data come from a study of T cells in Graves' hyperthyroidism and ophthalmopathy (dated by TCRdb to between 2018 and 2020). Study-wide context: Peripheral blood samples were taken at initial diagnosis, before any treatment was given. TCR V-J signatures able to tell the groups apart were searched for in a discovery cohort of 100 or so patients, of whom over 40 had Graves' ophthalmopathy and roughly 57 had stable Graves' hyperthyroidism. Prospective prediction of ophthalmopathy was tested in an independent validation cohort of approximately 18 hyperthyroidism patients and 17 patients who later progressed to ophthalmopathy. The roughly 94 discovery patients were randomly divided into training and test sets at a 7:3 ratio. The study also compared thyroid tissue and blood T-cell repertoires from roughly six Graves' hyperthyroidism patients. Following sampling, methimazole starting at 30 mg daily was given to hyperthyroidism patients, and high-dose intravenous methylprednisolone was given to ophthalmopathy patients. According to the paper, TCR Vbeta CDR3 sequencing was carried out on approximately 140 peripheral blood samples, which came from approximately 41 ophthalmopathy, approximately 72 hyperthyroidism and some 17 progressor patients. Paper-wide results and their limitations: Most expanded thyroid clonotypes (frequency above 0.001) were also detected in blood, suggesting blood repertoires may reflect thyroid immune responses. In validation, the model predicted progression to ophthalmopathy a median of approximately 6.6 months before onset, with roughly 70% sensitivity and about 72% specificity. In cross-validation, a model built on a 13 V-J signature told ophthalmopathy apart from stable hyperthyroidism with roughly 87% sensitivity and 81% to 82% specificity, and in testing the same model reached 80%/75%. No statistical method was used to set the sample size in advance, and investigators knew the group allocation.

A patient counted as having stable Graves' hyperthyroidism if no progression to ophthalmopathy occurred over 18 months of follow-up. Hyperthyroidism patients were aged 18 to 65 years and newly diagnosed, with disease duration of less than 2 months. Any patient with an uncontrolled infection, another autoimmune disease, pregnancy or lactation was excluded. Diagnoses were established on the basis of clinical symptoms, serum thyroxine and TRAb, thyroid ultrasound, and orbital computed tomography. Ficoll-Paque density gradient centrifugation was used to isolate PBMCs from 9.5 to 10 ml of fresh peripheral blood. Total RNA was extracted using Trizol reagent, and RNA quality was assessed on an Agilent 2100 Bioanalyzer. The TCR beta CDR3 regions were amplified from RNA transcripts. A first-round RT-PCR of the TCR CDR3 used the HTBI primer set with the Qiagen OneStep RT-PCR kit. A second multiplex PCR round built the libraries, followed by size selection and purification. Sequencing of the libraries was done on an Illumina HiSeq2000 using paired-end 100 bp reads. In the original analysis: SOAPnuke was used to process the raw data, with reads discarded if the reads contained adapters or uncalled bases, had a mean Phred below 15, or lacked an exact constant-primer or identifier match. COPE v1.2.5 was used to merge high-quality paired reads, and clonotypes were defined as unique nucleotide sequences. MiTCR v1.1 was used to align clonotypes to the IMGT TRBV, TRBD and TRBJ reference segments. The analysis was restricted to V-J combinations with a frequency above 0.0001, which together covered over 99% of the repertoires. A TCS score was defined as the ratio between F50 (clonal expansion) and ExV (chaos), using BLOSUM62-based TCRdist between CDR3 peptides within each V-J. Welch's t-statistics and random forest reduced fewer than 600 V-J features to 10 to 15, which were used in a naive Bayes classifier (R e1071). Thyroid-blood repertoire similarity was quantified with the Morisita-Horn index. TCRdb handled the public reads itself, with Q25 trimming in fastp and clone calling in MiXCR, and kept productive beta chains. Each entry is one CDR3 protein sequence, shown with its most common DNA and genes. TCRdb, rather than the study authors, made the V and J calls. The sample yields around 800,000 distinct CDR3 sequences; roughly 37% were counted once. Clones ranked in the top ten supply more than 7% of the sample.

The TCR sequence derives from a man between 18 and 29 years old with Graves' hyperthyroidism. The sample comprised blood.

In nucleotide form, the sequence is TGTGCCAGCAGCTTAAATAGCGGGGGTGAGCAGTTCTTC. The translation is CASSLNSGGEQFF. The chain uses TRBV7-2 and TRBJ2-1; TRBD2 matches 9 bases in the middle. Inclusive of the bounding cysteine and phenylalanine, the CDR3 is 13 residues long. Left in the record is the CDR3 DNA by itself, 39 bases read in frame from the first base. After removal of 2 bases from V and 9 bases from J, the junction retains 2 bases not matched to a gene. Reading the germline V gene gives CDR1 SGHTA and CDR2 FQGNSA.